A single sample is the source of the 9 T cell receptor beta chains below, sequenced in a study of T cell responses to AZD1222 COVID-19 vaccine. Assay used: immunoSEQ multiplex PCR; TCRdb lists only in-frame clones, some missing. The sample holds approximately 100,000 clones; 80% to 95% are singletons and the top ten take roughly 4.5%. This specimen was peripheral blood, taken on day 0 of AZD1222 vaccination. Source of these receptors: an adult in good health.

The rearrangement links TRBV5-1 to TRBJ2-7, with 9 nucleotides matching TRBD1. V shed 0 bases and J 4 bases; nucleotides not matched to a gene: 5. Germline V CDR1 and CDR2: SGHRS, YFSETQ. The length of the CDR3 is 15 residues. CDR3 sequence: CASSLGSGTGYEQYF. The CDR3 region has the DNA TGCGCCAGCAGCTTGGGCTCCGGGACAGGGTACGAGCAGTACTTC. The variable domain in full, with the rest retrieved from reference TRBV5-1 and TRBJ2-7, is KAGVTQTPRYLIKTRGQQVTLSCSPISGHRSVSWYQQTPGQGLQFLFEYFSETQRNKGNFPGRFSGRQFSNSRSEMNVSTLELGDSALYLCASSLGSGTGYEQYFGPGTRLTVT.

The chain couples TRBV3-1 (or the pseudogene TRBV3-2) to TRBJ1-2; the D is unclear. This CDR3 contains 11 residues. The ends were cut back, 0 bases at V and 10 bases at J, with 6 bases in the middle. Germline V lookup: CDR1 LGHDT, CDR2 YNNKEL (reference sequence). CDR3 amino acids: CASSQDQAYTF. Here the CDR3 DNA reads TGTGCCAGCAGCCAAGATCAGGCCTACACCTTC.

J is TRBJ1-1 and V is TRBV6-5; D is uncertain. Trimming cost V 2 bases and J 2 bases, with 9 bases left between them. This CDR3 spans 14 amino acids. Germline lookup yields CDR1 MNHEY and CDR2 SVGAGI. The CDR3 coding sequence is TGTGCCAGCAGTTACGGCCGGAGAAACACTGAAGCTTTCTTT. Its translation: CASSYGRRNTEAFF.

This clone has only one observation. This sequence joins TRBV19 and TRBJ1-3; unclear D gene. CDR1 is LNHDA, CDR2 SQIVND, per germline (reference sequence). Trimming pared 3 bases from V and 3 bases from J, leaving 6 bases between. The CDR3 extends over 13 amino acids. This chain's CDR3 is CASSMGSGNTIYF. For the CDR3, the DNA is TGTGCCAGTAGTATGGGCAGTGGAAACACCATATATTTT.

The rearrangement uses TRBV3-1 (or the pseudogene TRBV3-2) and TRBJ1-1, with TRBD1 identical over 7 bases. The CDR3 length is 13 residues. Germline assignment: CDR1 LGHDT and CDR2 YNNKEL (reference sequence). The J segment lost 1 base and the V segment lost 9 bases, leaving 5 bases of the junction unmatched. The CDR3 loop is CASSDRKNTEAFF. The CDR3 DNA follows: TGTGCCAGTTCGGACAGGAAGAACACTGAAGCTTTCTTT.

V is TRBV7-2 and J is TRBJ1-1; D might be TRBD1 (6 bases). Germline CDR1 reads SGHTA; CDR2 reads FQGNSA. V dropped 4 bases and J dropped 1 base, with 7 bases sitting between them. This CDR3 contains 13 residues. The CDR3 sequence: CASSWGQNTEAFF. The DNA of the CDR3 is TGTGCCAGCAGCTGGGGACAGAACACTGAAGCTTTCTTT.

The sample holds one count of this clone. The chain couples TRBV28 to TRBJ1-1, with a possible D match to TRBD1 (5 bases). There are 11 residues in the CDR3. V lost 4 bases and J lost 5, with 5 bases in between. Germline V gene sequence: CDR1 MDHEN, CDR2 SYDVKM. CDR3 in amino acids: CASSWGTEAFF. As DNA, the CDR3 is TGTGCCAGCAGTTGGGGGACTGAAGCTTTCTTT. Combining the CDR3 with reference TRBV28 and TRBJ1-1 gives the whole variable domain DVKVTQSSRYLVKRTGEKVFLECVQDMDHENMFWYRQDPGLGLRLIYFSYDVKMKEKGDIPEGYSVSREKKERFSLILESASTNQTSMYLCASSWGTEAFFGQGTRLTVV.

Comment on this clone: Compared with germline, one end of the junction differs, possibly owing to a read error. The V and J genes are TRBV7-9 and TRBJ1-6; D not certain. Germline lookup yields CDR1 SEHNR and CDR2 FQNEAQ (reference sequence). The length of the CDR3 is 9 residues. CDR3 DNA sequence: TGCGCGACGGGATCACCCCTCCACTTT. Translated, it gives CATGSPLHF.

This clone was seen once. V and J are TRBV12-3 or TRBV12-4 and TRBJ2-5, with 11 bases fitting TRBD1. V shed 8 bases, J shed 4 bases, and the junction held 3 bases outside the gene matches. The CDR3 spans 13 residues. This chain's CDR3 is CASRTGGVETQYF. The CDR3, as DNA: TGTGCCAGCCGGACAGGGGGCGTAGAGACCCAGTACTTC.